This record covers a single T cell receptor beta chain. Its specific antigen is unknown. No clone much larger than this one lies a single base away; base qualities are absent. In the germline V gene (reference sequence), CDR1 corresponds to DFQATT and CDR2 to SNEGSKA. Trimming removed 0 bases from V and 0 bases from J, leaving 12 bases between the germline ends. The CDR3 numbers 15 residues from cysteine through phenylalanine. Only the CDR3 DNA stays, 45 bases, in frame from base 1. The source of the sample is a study of T-cell memory formation after mild COVID-19 (dated by TCRdb to the early 2020s). As for the study more broadly: TCR sequence clusters from the two donors were largely donor specific. In a couple of donors, T-cell clones that expanded and contracted after mild COVID-19 were tracked by sequencing TCRalpha and TCRbeta repertoires over time. Two young, previously healthy adult volunteers, one female and one male, were included in the cohort.

The sequencing machine was an Illumina NovaSeq 6000. TCRalpha and TCRbeta cDNA libraries were constructed by 5'RACE with constant-segment primers, with sample barcodes and unique molecular identifiers being introduced. Trizol reagent was used to extract RNA from every sample. The libraries were amplified in two PCR steps, and the second step added a second sample barcode and Illumina TruSeq adapters. Sequencing of the libraries was done on an Illumina NovaSeq, producing 2 x 150 bp paired-end reads. On the study's bioinformatics: The reads were demultiplexed and collapsed into UMI-guided consensus sequences using migec v1.2.7. Using mixcr v2.1.11, UMI consensuses were aligned to TRA and TRB V and J templates and then assembled into clonotypes. Clonotypes were classified as expanded or contracted when called significant by both edgeR and NoisET, with noise models trained on biological replicates. edgeR calls used a false discovery rate-adjusted p below 0.01 and a log2 fold-change threshold of 1. As an exploratory analysis of dynamics, PCA with hierarchical clustering was applied to max-normalized trajectories of the 1000 most abundant clonotypes. Each responding clone was given a CD4 or CD8 phenotype based on the CD4+ and CD8+ repertoires, which had been sequenced separately. Through fastp at Q25 and MiXCR, TCRdb rebuilt clones from the public reads, retaining in-frame beta chains. Every entry covers one CDR3 protein and lists the most common genes and DNA from its rows. None of the V and J calls come from the authors' own analysis; TCRdb made them. This sample holds around 200,000 distinct CDR3 sequences; more than 25% were observed only once. In total, the top ten clones hold roughly 11% of the sample.

On the study overall, not on this receptor specifically: Only a couple of mild cases were covered in the study, and larger cohorts including severe cases with pre-infection samples were considered necessary. From day 15 to 85, contracting clones showed balanced CD4/CD8 phenotypes, whereas a second wave of clones that expanded from day 15 to 37 leaned towards CD4+. Contracting CD4+ clones were found mainly in CM and EM memory subsets, while CD8+ clones were enriched in EMRA. The second-wave clones that peaked on day 37 were not confirmed to be SARS-CoV-2 specific. The detection of some responding clones in pre-infection memory suggests that pre-existing cross-reactive memory T cells joined the SARS-CoV-2 response.

PBMCs were isolated by Ficoll-Paque density gradient centrifugation. The chain was built from TRBV20-1 and TRBJ2-7; no confident D gene assignment can be made. The sample consisted of PBMCs or a T cell subset sorted from them (not recorded which). The sequence was obtained from an adult woman who had mild COVID-19 (a few samples of this study predate the infection). The sample titles of this study are shuffled in the database, so cell type and time point are left out; the donor was told from shared clones. The sequenced DNA is TGCAGTGCTAGAGATTTCTCGGGCCACTCCTACGAGCAGTACTTC. Its translation is CSARDFSGHSYEQYF.